This entry lists 29 T cell receptor beta chains sequenced from one sample in a study of blood T cell repertoires in COVID-19. Repertoires were generated with immunoSEQ multiplex PCR, while TCRdb's copy carries only in-frame clones and drops some. The sample has 75,000 to 90,000 clones, about 80% seen once; the top ten hold around 4.8%. The sequenced material came from peripheral blood. Source of these receptors: a woman in her seventies with acute or convalescent COVID-19.

V and J are TRBV5-1 and TRBJ2-7; weak D call: TRBD1 (7 bases). Germline CDR1 SGHRS, CDR2 YFSETQ. There are 13 residues in the CDR3. Trimming pared 1 base from V and 7 bases from J, leaving 12 bases between. CDR3 sequence reads: CASSLTAGGEQYF. The CDR3 bases are TGCGCCAGCAGCTTGACGGCAGGGGGGGAGCAGTACTTC.

The chain employs TRBV7-8 and TRBJ1-5, with 8 bases aligning to TRBD1. The CDR3 covers 14 residues. From germline, CDR1 is SGHVS and CDR2 FQNEAQ. V gave up 5 bases and J gave up 7 bases; unmatched junction bases: 7. The CDR3: CASSPSGGMQPQHF. CDR3 bases: TGTGCCAGCAGCCCGTCAGGGGGCATGCAGCCCCAGCATTTT.

This clone was seen a handful of times. The rearrangement links TRBV25-1 to TRBJ2-7, with D possibly TRBD2 on 5 matching bases. Per the germline V gene, CDR1 is MGHDK and CDR2 is SYGVNS. The CDR3 is 16 amino acids. Between the trimmed V and J ends, which lost 1 base and 2 bases, there was a span of 15 bases. The DNA for the CDR3 is TGTGCCAGCAGTGAATCGAGAGGCGAGGGAGCCTACGAGCAGTACTTC. Protein product: CASSESRGEGAYEQYF.

The chain links TRBV20-1 to TRBJ1-5, with D unclear. CDR1 and CDR2 (germline): DFQATT, SNEGSKA (reference sequence). This CDR3 region has 16 residues. Trimming stripped 3 bases from V and 0 bases from J, with 15 bases between. The CDR3 region is CSASPTTRNSNQPQHF. The CDR3 DNA follows: TGCAGTGCTAGTCCGACGACACGGAATAGCAATCAGCCCCAGCATTTT.

The rearrangement uses TRBV7-9 and TRBJ2-1, with 9 positions matching TRBD1. Germline trimming cut 5 bases from V and 7 bases from J; bases unmatched to any gene: 12. The CDR3 has 16 residues. From germline, CDR1 is SEHNR and CDR2 FQNEAQ (reference sequence). The CDR3 bases are TGTGCCAGCAGCGGAAGATACAGGGGGCCAGGGAATGAGCAGTTCTTC. This gives the protein CASSGRYRGPGNEQFF.

The chain uses TRBV12-3 or TRBV12-4 and TRBJ2-4; D might be TRBD2 (6 bases). The V gene lost 3 bases and the J gene lost 7 bases, with 7 bases spanning the gap. The CDR3 spans 12 residues. The CDR3 nucleotides read TGTGCCAGCAGTTTGGAGGGGAACATTCAGTACTTC. Amino acids: CASSLEGNIQYF.

This clone has just one count. The chain links TRBV5-1 to TRBJ1-2, with 7 bases lining up with TRBD1. Germline CDR1 and CDR2: SGHRS and YFSETQ. Trimming removed 4 bases from V and 4 bases from J; junction bases left unmatched: 7. The CDR3 is 14 residues long. The CDR3 loop reads CASSRTGISYGYTF. The CDR3 DNA follows: TGCGCCAGCAGCCGGACAGGAATCAGCTATGGCTACACCTTC.

The chain couples TRBV18 to TRBJ2-7; 9 bases are a match to TRBD2. CDR1 and CDR2 from the germline V gene are KGHSH and LQKENI. This CDR3 contains 15 residues. V was clipped by 2 bases and J by 1 base; unmatched bases: 3. In DNA, the CDR3 is TGTGCCAGCTCACCAAATAGCGGGGGTTCCTACGAGCAGTACTTC. It specifies CASSPNSGGSYEQYF.

V is TRBV7-6 and J is TRBJ1-6, with a possible D match to TRBD1 (5 bases). V dropped 2 bases and J dropped 7 bases, with 12 bases sitting between them. Per germline, CDR1 SGHVS and CDR2 FNYEAQ. This CDR3 spans 15 amino acids. CDR3 sequence (DNA): TGTGCCAGCAGCTTATCCAGGGCGGGAAATTCACCCCTCCACTTT. It encodes CASSLSRAGNSPLHF.

The CDR3 loop is CASSLTGEGYNSPLHF. In DNA form, the CDR3 reads TGTGCCAGCAGCCTAACGGGGGAGGGATATAATTCACCCCTCCACTTT. The chain uses TRBV7-2 and TRBJ1-6, with D possibly matching TRBD1 (5 bases). This CDR3 spans 16 amino acids. The germline V gene has CDR1 SGHTA and CDR2 FQGNSA. The V gene lost 5 bases and the J gene lost 4 bases, with 15 bases spanning the gap.

The chain links TRBV5-5 to TRBJ2-4, with TRBD1 matching 9 bases. The junction had 7 bases not matched to a gene; V was cut back by 3 bases and J by 9 bases. This CDR3 is 14 amino acids long. Per germline, CDR1 SGHKS and CDR2 YYEKEE (reference sequence). This CDR3 reads CASSWGTGLVIQYF. CDR3 in DNA: TGTGCCAGCAGCTGGGGGACAGGGTTGGTCATTCAGTACTTC.

J is TRBJ1-2 and V is TRBV19, with 7 positions matching TRBD1. The germline V gene has CDR1 LNHDA and CDR2 SQIVND (reference sequence). The length of the CDR3 is 13 residues. The ends lost 7 bases at V and 6 bases at J; junction bases unmatched: 8. CDR3 nucleotide sequence: TGTGCCAGTACTACGACAGGGAGTCATGGCTACACCTTC. Translating gives CASTTTGSHGYTF. The full variable domain, completed using reference TRBV19 and TRBJ1-2, is DGGITQSPKYLFRKEGQNVTLSCEQNLNHDAMYWYRQDPGQGLRLIYYSQIVNDFQKGDIAEGYSVSREKKESFPLTVTSAQKNPTAFYLCASTTTGSHGYTFGSGTRLTVV.

Written as DNA, the CDR3 is TGTGCCAGCTCACCGACTAGCGGGGACAATGAGCAGTTCTTC. Translation: CASSPTSGDNEQFF. This sequence joins TRBV18 and TRBJ2-1; 11 nucleotides match TRBD2. The CDR3 runs to 14 residues. The junction had 0 bases not matched to a gene; V was cut back by 3 bases and J by 5 bases. Germline V gives CDR1 KGHSH, CDR2 LQKENI.

CDR3 amino acids: CASSPMSGGSETQYF. In DNA, the CDR3 is TGTGCCAGCAGCCCGATGAGCGGGGGTAGTGAGACCCAGTACTTC. The chain has TRBV6-5 and TRBJ2-5, with 8 bases that match TRBD2. The germline CDR1 and CDR2 sequences are MNHEY and SVGAGI. Trimming at V came to 6 bases and at J to 5 bases, leaving 11 bases not matched to a gene. The CDR3 is 15 amino acids.

The table lists this clone with a count of one. The chain links TRBV7-2 to TRBJ1-1; D uncertain. V lost 4 bases and J lost 9, with 15 bases in between. The germline V gene encodes CDR1 SGHTA and CDR2 FQGNSA. CDR3 length: 13 amino acids. In DNA form, the CDR3 reads TGTGCCAGCAGCTCAAGGAGGAACAGCAAAGCTTTCTTT. Translation gives CASSSRRNSKAFF.

This chain uses TRBV5-5 with TRBJ2-2; 7 bases line up with TRBD1. The junction had 10 bases not matched to a gene; V was cut back by 7 bases and J by 7 bases. Germline CDR1 and CDR2: SGHKS and YYEKEE (reference sequence). This CDR3 comprises 14 residues. For the CDR3, the DNA is TGTGCCAGCGTAATCGGACAGGCGGTCGGGGAGCTGTTTTTT. As protein: CASVIGQAVGELFF.

This clone was found once. This rearrangement joins TRBV4-3 to TRBJ1-4, with TRBD1 matching 10 bases. This CDR3 contains 16 residues. The germline gives CDR1 LGHNA, CDR2 YSLEER. V shed 9 bases and J 3 bases; nucleotides not matched to a gene: 10. CDR3 loop: CASSRDRGYSNEKLFF. CDR3 coding DNA: TGCGCCAGTTCTAGGGACAGGGGTTATTCTAATGAAAAACTGTTTTTT.

The CDR3 protein is CASSYSTGDVYGYTF. As DNA, the CDR3 is TGTGCCAGCAGTTACTCGACAGGGGACGTCTATGGCTACACCTTC. V is TRBV6-5 and J is TRBJ1-2, with 8 bases aligning to TRBD1. This CDR3 region has 15 residues. J gave up 4 bases and V 0 bases, and 4 bases lay outside the gene matches. CDR1 is MNHEY, CDR2 SVGAGI, per germline.

V is TRBV11-2 and J is TRBJ2-1; 10 nucleotides align to TRBD2. CDR1 and CDR2 from the germline V gene are SGHAT and FQNNGV. Trimming removed 4 bases from V and 5 bases from J; junction bases left unmatched: 14. The CDR3 has 18 residues. The CDR3 DNA follows: TGTGCCAGCAGCTCACAATACGCTAGGACTAGCGGCGACAATGAGCAGTTCTTC. Protein product: CASSSQYARTSGDNEQFF.

V usage is TRBV5-6 and J usage is TRBJ2-5; TRBD1 matches at 7 bases. Germline V gives CDR1 SGHDT, CDR2 YYEEEE. The CDR3 consists of 14 residues. Trimming cost V 3 bases and J 1 base; bases outside gene matches: 3. The CDR3 nucleotides read TGTGCCAGCAGCTCGACAGGGTCCCAAGAGACCCAGTACTTC. As protein: CASSSTGSQETQYF.

This clone was picked up a small number of times. The J gene is TRBJ1-3, the V gene TRBV20-1; D is possibly TRBD1 (5 bases). CDR3 length equals 13 residues. Germline V CDR1 and CDR2: DFQATT, SNEGSKA (reference sequence). The germline V and J ends were trimmed by 3 bases and 3 bases, with 9 bases remaining between them. Here the CDR3 reads CSASDSGGNTIYF. The CDR3 nucleotides read TGCAGTGCTAGTGACAGTGGTGGAAACACCATATATTTT.

The J gene is TRBJ1-1, the V gene TRBV7-2; D gene unclear. V was pared by 0 bases and J by 0 bases, with 8 bases between. This CDR3 is built from 15 residues. Per germline, CDR1 SGHTA and CDR2 FQGNSA. DNA for the CDR3: TGTGCCAGCAGCTTAGCACCGGGGATGAACACTGAAGCTTTCTTT. Its protein is CASSLAPGMNTEAFF.

The rearrangement joins TRBV9 to TRBJ2-7; a possible D gene is TRBD1 (5 bases). V dropped 4 bases and J dropped 5 bases, with 19 bases sitting between them. The CDR3 runs to 15 residues. Germline CDR1 SGDLS, CDR2 YYNGEE. CDR3 bases: TGTGCCAGCAGCTCCCAAGGGGTTAGCATCCACGAGCAGTACTTC. Protein: CASSSQGVSIHEQYF.

V is TRBV5-1 and J is TRBJ2-1, with TRBD1 matching over 8 bases. Per the germline V gene, CDR1 is SGHRS and CDR2 is YFSETQ. CDR3 length: 17 residues. V lost 2 bases to trimming and J lost 1 base; unmatched junction nucleotides: 8. The CDR3 spells CASSLDRGFSSYNEQFF. The CDR3 bases are TGCGCCAGCAGCTTAGACAGGGGATTCTCGTCCTACAATGAGCAGTTCTTC.

This clone was observed a handful of times. This chain links TRBV6-5 with TRBJ1-4; weak D call: TRBD1 (5 bases). V was shortened by 2 bases and J by 4 bases, with 14 bases between the two germline ends. Germline-derived CDR1 and CDR2 are MNHEY and SVGAGI. The CDR3 loop spans 16 amino acids. In nucleotides, the CDR3 is TGTGCCAGCAGTTACGCGGCCCCGGGGGGTAATGAAAAACTGTTTTTT. It encodes CASSYAAPGGNEKLFF.

The genes are TRBV6-1 and TRBJ1-5, with a possible D match to TRBD1 (5 bases). Trimming removed 3 bases at V and 4 bases at J, with 13 bases between. The CDR3 has 15 amino acids. Per germline, CDR1 MNHNS and CDR2 SASEGT. The CDR3 DNA reads as TGTGCCAGCAGTGACCAGGGTAAGGGTAATCAGCCCCAGCATTTT. Residues: CASSDQGKGNQPQHF.

The chain recombines TRBV4-1 with TRBJ1-1; no firm D call. Germline V gene data show CDR1 as MGHRA and CDR2 as YSYEKL. Trimming removed 4 bases at V and 1 base at J, with 7 bases between. The CDR3 spans 13 residues. Here the CDR3 DNA reads TGCGCCAGCAGCCCACAGCAGAACACTGAAGCTTTCTTT. It translates to CASSPQQNTEAFF.

This clone was counted once. The chain uses TRBV4-3 and TRBJ2-7; TRBD2 is a possible D gene (7 bases). Germline CDR1 is LGHNA and CDR2 is YSLEER. CDR3 length: 18 amino acids. The V end was cut by 2 bases, the J end by 4 bases, with 24 bases between. In nucleotides, the CDR3 is TGCGCCAGCAGCCAAAATCGGGGAGGGACACCCTTTGAGTACGAGCAGTACTTC. Translation: CASSQNRGGTPFEYEQYF.

The chain uses TRBV5-1 and TRBJ1-2, with D hard to call. Trimming took 3 bases from V and 4 from J, leaving 22 bases between them. Germline CDR1 reads SGHRS; CDR2 reads YFSETQ. CDR3 length equals 17 residues. CDR3 DNA: TGCGCCAGCAGCTCCCTCTTTCCGCCGTTAGGGAGCTATGGCTACACCTTC. This gives the protein CASSSLFPPLGSYGYTF.